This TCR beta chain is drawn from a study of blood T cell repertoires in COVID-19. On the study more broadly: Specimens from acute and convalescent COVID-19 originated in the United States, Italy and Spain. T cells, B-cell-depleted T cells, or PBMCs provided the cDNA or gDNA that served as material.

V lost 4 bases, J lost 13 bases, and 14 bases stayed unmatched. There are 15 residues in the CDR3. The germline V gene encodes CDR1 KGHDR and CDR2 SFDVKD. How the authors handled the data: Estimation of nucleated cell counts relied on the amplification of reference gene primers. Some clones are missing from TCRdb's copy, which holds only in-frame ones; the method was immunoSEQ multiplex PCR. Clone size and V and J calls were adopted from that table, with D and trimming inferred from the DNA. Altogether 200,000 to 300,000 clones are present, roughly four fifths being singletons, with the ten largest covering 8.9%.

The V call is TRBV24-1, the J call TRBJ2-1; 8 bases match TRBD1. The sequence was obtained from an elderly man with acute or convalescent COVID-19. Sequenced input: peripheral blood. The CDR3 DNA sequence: TGTGCCACCAGTGACCAGACAGGGGTTAGGCAGAGACAGTTCTTC. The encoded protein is CATSDQTGVRQRQFF.